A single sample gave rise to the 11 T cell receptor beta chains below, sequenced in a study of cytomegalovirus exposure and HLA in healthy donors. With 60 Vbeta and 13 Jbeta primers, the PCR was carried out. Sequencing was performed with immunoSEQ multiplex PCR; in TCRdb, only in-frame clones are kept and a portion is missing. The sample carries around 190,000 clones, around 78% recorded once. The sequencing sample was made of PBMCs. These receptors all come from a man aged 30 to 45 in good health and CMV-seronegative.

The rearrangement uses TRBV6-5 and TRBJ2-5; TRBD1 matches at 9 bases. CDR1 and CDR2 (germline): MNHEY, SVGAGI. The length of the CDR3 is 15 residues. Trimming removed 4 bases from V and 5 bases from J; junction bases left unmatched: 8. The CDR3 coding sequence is TGTGCCAGCAGTTTAGTCGGGACAGGGAAGGAGACCCAGTACTTC. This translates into CASSLVGTGKETQYF.

The CDR3 sequence: CASSFQPRGTGEQYF. CDR3 sequence (DNA): TGTGCCAGCAGTTTTCAGCCCAGGGGGACGGGAGAGCAGTACTTC. J is TRBJ2-7 and V is TRBV28; 7 bases align to TRBD1. This CDR3 is 15 amino acids long. J lost 7 bases, V lost 3 bases, and 12 bases had no gene match. Germline values: CDR1 MDHEN, CDR2 SYDVKM.

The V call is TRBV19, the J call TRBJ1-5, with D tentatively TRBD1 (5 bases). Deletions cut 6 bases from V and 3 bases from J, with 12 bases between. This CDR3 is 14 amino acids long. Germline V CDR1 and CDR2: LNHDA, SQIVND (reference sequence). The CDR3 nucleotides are TGTGCCAGTAGCCGGCAGGGTTTCAATCAGCCCCAGCATTTT. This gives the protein CASSRQGFNQPQHF.

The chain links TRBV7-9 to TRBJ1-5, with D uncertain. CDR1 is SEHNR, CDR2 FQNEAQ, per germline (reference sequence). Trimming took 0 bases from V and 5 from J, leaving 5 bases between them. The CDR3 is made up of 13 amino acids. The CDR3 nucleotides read TGTGCCAGCAGCTTAGCCGTCGATCAGCCCCAGCATTTT. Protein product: CASSLAVDQPQHF.

This CDR3 reads CASRRGPQDTQYF. Here the CDR3 DNA reads TGTGCCAGCCGAAGAGGGCCCCAAGATACGCAGTATTTT. The V call is TRBV6-5, the J call TRBJ2-3, with D possibly TRBD2 on 5 matching bases. Germline CDR1 MNHEY, CDR2 SVGAGI. The length of the CDR3 is 13 residues. Trimming shortened V by 8 bases and J by 5 bases, and 14 bases separated the two germline ends.

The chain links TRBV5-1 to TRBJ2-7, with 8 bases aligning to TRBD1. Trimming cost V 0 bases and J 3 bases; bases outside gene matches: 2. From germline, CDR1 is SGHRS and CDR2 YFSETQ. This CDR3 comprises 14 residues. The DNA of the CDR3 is TGCGCCAGCAGCTTGGGCGGGACAGGCTACGAGCAGTACTTC. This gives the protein CASSLGGTGYEQYF.

The CDR3 loop is CASSEAGLVYETQYF. In DNA form, the CDR3 reads TGTGCCAGCAGTGAAGCGGGGCTAGTTTACGAGACCCAGTACTTC. This sequence joins TRBV6-1 and TRBJ2-5; a weak D match, TRBD1 (5 bases). The CDR3 runs 15 residues. V lost 0 bases and J lost 5, with 13 bases in between. The germline gives CDR1 MNHNS, CDR2 SASEGT.

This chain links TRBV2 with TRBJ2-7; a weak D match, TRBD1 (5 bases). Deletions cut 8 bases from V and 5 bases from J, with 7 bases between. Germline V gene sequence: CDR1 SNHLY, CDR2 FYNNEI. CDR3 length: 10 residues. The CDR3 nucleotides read TGTGCCAGCTGGGGCCACGAGCAGTACTTC. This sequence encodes CASWGHEQYF.

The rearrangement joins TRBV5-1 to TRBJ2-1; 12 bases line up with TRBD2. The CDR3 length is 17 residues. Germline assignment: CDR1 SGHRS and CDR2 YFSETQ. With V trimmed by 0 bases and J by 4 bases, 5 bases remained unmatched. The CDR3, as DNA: TGCGCCAGCAGCTTGGGACTAGCGGGAGTGGGGTACAATGAGCAGTTCTTC. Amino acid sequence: CASSLGLAGVGYNEQFF.

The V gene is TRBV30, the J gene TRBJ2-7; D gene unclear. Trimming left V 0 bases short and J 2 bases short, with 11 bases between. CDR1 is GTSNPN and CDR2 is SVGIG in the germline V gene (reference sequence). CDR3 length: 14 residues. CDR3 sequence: CAWSVLDMAYEQYF. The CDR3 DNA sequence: TGTGCCTGGAGTGTACTCGACATGGCCTACGAGCAGTACTTC.

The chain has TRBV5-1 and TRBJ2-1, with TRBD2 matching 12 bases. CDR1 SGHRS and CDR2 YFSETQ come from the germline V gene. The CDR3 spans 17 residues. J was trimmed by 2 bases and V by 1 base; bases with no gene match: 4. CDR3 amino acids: CASSLSLAGGPYNEQFF. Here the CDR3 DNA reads TGCGCCAGCAGCTTGAGTCTAGCGGGAGGGCCCTACAATGAGCAGTTCTTC.